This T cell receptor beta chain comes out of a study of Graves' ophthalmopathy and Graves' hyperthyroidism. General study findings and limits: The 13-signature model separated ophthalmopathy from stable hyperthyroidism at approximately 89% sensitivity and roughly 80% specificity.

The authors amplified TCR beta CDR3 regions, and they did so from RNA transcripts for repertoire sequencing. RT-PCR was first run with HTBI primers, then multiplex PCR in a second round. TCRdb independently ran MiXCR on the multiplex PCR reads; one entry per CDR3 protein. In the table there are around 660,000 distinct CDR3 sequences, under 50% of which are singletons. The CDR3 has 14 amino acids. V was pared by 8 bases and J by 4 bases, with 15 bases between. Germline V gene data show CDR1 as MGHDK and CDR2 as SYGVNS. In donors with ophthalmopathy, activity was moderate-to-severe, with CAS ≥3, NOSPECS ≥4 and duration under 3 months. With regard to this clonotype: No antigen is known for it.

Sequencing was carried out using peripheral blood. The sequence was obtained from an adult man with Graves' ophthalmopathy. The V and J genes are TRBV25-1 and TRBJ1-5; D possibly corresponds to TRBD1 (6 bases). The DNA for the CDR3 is TGTGCCAGCTCACCGGGGGCAGATAATCAGCCCCAGCATTTT. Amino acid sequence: CASSPGADNQPQHF.